A single sample gave rise to the 27 T cell receptor beta chains below, sequenced in a study of breast tumors, draining lymph nodes, adjacent tissues. Samples came from axillary lymph nodes draining the breast cancer. TCRdb recomputed calls from the multiplex PCR reads with MiXCR, one row per CDR3 protein. The sample holds 200,000 to 300,000 distinct CDR3 sequences, 30% to 35% seen once. Sequencing used axillary lymph node tissue. The receptors derive from a female donor with breast cancer. Some clones in this sample may be carry-over from other donors' samples.

This clonotype was observed a single time. This may be a read error, as it is one base from a much larger clone. This sequence joins TRBV11-2 and TRBJ2-7; D call uncertain. CDR1 SGHAT and CDR2 FQNNGV come from the germline V gene. Trimming took 0 bases from V and 6 from J, leaving 6 bases between them. This CDR3 spans 12 amino acids. CDR3 coding DNA: TGTGCCAGCAGCTTAGATGGCGCCGAGCAGTACTTC. Translated: CASSLDGAEQYF.

The V call is TRBV7-2, the J call TRBJ2-5; 11 bases line up with TRBD1. This CDR3 region has 14 residues. Per the germline V gene, CDR1 is SGHTA and CDR2 is FQGNSA. The V gene end was trimmed by 9 bases and the J gene end by 6 bases; junction bases not matched to a gene: 9. The CDR3, as DNA: TGTGCCAGAGACTCCGGGACAGGGGGACAGACCCAGTACTTC. This gives the protein CARDSGTGGQTQYF.

This clonotype was counted at least ten times. The chain is built from TRBV11-3 and TRBJ1-2, with TRBD1 identical over 7 bases. This CDR3 has 13 amino acids. The junction had 5 bases not matched to a gene; V was cut back by 5 bases and J by 5 bases. Germline-derived CDR1 and CDR2 are SGHNT and YENEEA. CDR3 in DNA: TGTGCCAGCAGCAAAGACAGGGTTTATGGCTACACCTTC. Translation gives CASSKDRVYGYTF.

This clonotype appeared many times. The DNA for the CDR3 is TGTGCCAGCAGTCAGGGAACTAACTATGGCTACACCTTC. Translating gives CASSQGTNYGYTF. The V gene is TRBV6-1, the J gene TRBJ1-2, with D perhaps matching TRBD1 (5 bases). Trimming took off 5 bases at V and 0 bases at J, with 7 bases between the two ends. This CDR3 region has 13 residues. CDR1 and CDR2 from the germline V gene are MNHNS and SASEGT.

This clonotype was detected a few times. The chain uses TRBV5-4 and TRBJ2-3; D remains ambiguous. From germline, CDR1 is SGHNT and CDR2 YYREEE (reference sequence). The V end was cut by 0 bases, the J end by 1 base, with 9 bases between. The length of the CDR3 is 15 residues. The CDR3 spells CASSLGPRRTDTQYF. CDR3 sequence (DNA): TGTGCCAGCAGCTTGGGGCCTAGGCGCACAGATACGCAGTATTTT.

V is TRBV14 and J is TRBJ2-2, with 10 bases matching TRBD1. Germline V lookup: CDR1 SGHDN, CDR2 FVKESK. CDR3 length: 13 residues. J gave up 7 bases and V 4 bases, and 0 bases lay outside the gene matches. In nucleotides, the CDR3 is TGTGCCAGCAGCCGGGACAGGGGCGGGGAGCTGTTTTTT. It encodes CASSRDRGGELFF.

A note on this clonotype: Given a much more abundant clone one base away, this may be a read error. The CDR3 does not close with the conserved phenylalanine or tryptophan, likely indicating a read error. The chain recombines TRBV5-1 with TRBJ2-7, with D unclear. Germline V lookup: CDR1 SGHRS, CDR2 YFSETQ. There are 13 residues in the CDR3. Deletions cut 1 base from V and 7 bases from J, with 12 bases between. The CDR3 nucleotides are TGCGCCAGCAGCTTGTTTACCACTAAAGAGCAGTACTTA. Translated, it gives CASSLFTTKEQYL.

This clonotype has ten or more counts. The genes are TRBV20-1 and TRBJ2-5; D possibly corresponds to TRBD2 (6 bases). This CDR3 has 13 residues. Germline CDR1 and CDR2: DFQATT and SNEGSKA (reference sequence). The germline V and J ends were trimmed by 5 bases and 5 bases, with 15 bases remaining between them. CDR3 nucleotide sequence: TGCAGTGCTGAAGCGGGTACAGGCGAGACCCAGTACTTC. It encodes CSAEAGTGETQYF.

This clonotype was recorded a few times. The rearrangement joins TRBV10-2 to TRBJ2-7; 7 bases match TRBD2. V was clipped by 6 bases and J by 0 bases; unmatched bases: 5. Germline V CDR1 and CDR2: WSHSY, SAAADI. CDR3 length equals 14 residues. CDR3 bases: TGCGCCAGCAGGGGGGGGGGGATCTCCTACGAGCAGTACTTC. This codes for CASRGGGISYEQYF.

In its sample, this clonotype was seen many times. A much bigger clone sits one base away, suggesting this may be a read error. This chain links TRBV20-1 with TRBJ2-1; D unclear. Germline-derived CDR1 and CDR2 are DFQATT and SNEGSKA (reference sequence). This CDR3 is built from 14 residues. The CDR3 DNA is TGCAGTGCTAGTGGTCGACGGGCCTACACTGAGCAGTTCTTC. It is translated as CSASGRRAYTEQFF.

J is TRBJ1-1 and V is TRBV12-5; D unresolved. This CDR3 region has 14 residues. Looked up from germline, CDR1 is LGHNT and CDR2 is FRNRAP. Trimming cost V 1 base and J 1 base, with 7 bases left between them. Written as DNA, the CDR3 is TGTGCTAGTGGTTTGGGGAGCTCGAACACTGAAGCTTTCTTT. This encodes CASGLGSSNTEAFF.

The rearrangement joins TRBV7-2 to TRBJ2-1; D tentatively fits TRBD1 or TRBD2 (5 bases each). CDR3 length: 14 amino acids. Germline V gene data show CDR1 as SGHTA and CDR2 as FQGNSA. V was cut by 1 base and J by 6 bases, with 10 bases left in between. CDR3 coding DNA: TGTGCCAGCAGCTTAGGGGGGAAGGGCAATGAGCAGTTCTTC. Its translation: CASSLGGKGNEQFF.

This clonotype was observed at least ten times. J is TRBJ2-1 and V is TRBV27; D is undetermined. The germline V and J ends were trimmed by 0 bases and 5 bases, with 5 bases remaining between them. The CDR3 loop spans 13 amino acids. The germline V gene encodes CDR1 MNHEY and CDR2 SMNVEV (reference sequence). CDR3 protein: CASSLSKNNEQFF. CDR3 sequence (DNA): TGTGCCAGCAGTTTATCCAAAAACAATGAGCAGTTCTTC.

This clonotype was recorded at least ten times. The chain combines TRBV11-3 with TRBJ2-2, with 9 bases aligning to TRBD2. J lost 6 bases, V lost 5 bases, and 16 bases had no gene match. Germline V gene sequence: CDR1 SGHNT, CDR2 YENEEA. This CDR3 contains 18 residues. The CDR3 spells CASSPDWVAGVFAGELFF. The CDR3 DNA is TGTGCCAGCAGCCCCGACTGGGTAGCGGGAGTGTTCGCCGGGGAGCTGTTTTTT.

V is TRBV2 and J is TRBJ1-4; D is undetermined. The CDR3 contains 14 residues. V was clipped by 5 bases and J by 6 bases, with 13 bases between them. CDR1 is SNHLY and CDR2 is FYNNEI in the germline V gene. CDR3 DNA sequence: TGTGCCAGCAGTATAGCGGGAGGGTATGAAAAACTGTTTTTT. It translates to CASSIAGGYEKLFF.

This clonotype was observed once. This chain connects TRBV20-1 to TRBJ1-5, with D unclear. The germline CDR1 and CDR2 sequences are DFQATT and SNEGSKA (reference sequence). This CDR3 contains 12 residues. In DNA, the CDR3 is TGCAGCCCGCGCCGAACTAATTCACCCCAGCATTTT. Residues: CSPRRTNSPQHF.

This clonotype was counted ten times or more. The gene calls are TRBV7-2 and TRBJ2-3; D not certain. The germline CDR1 and CDR2 sequences are SGHTA and FQGNSA. The CDR3 length is 14 residues. Trimming pared 6 bases from V and 0 bases from J, leaving 10 bases between. CDR3 bases: TGTGCCAGCAGTTTGGCGGCCAGCACAGATACGCAGTATTTT. Protein: CASSLAASTDTQYF.

As regards this clonotype: Just one base apart from a much larger clone, this may be a read error. The chain carries TRBV5-1 and TRBJ2-2; perhaps TRBD1 as D (6 bases). Germline V gives CDR1 SGHRS, CDR2 YFSETQ. This CDR3 has 14 residues. CDR3 amino acids: CASRNRENTGELVF. Here the CDR3 DNA reads TGCGCCAGCAGGAACAGGGAAAACACCGGGGAGCTGGTTTTT.

Concerning this clonotype: The CDR3 carries no conserved terminal phenylalanine or tryptophan, so it likely arises from a read error. The rearrangement links TRBV5-1 to TRBJ2-1, with a tentative D call TRBD1 (5 bases). This CDR3 is 13 amino acids long. CDR1 SGHRS and CDR2 YFSETQ come from the germline V gene. The V and J ends lost 0 bases and 4 bases respectively, with 5 bases between them. In DNA form, the CDR3 reads TGCGCCAGCAGCTTGGACAGGTACAATGAGCAGTTCCTC. Amino acids: CASSLDRYNEQFL.

Remarks on this clonotype: The junction departs from the called germline gene at one end, perhaps through a read error. The rearrangement links TRBV7-8 to TRBJ1-6, with D maybe TRBD1 (5 bases). The germline V gene has CDR1 SGHVS and CDR2 FQNEAQ. This CDR3 is 18 amino acids long. In DNA form, the CDR3 reads TGTGCCGGCAGCTTAGCAGGGCAGGGTCGCGACTTTGCCTACGAGCAGTACTTT. It translates to CAGSLAGQGRDFAYEQYF.

V is TRBV2 and J is TRBJ2-7, with D tentatively TRBD1 (6 bases). V gave up 8 bases and J gave up 2 bases, with 10 bases separating them. This CDR3 is built from 12 residues. CDR1 and CDR2 (germline): SNHLY, FYNNEI. CDR3 coding DNA: TGTGCCAGCGTTGGGGACACCTACGAGCAGTACTTC. Translating it yields CASVGDTYEQYF.

On this clonotype itself: A much larger clone is a single base away; this may be a read error. The V gene is TRBV6-6, the J gene TRBJ2-3, with 8 bases matching TRBD2. The ends lost 6 bases at V and 2 bases at J; junction bases unmatched: 10. Per the germline V gene, CDR1 is MNHNY and CDR2 is SVGAGI (reference sequence). This CDR3 has 16 amino acids. The CDR3 here is CASRPLAVGPTDTQYF. The CDR3 nucleotides are TGTGCCAGCAGGCCACTAGCGGTGGGGCCCACAGATACGCAGTATTTT.

This clonotype occurred many times. This chain joins TRBV5-8 and TRBJ2-5; the match to TRBD2 covers 7 bases. After removal of 4 bases from V and 4 bases from J, the junction contained 7 bases not matched to a gene. CDR3 length: 14 amino acids. Germline loops: CDR1 SGHTS, CDR2 YDEGEE. The CDR3 bases are TGTGCCAGCAGCCCCTTTGAGCGGGGAGAGACCCAGTACTTC. Translated: CASSPFERGETQYF.

Only a few counts were recorded for this clonotype. The V call is TRBV20-1, the J call TRBJ2-4; weak D call: TRBD2 (5 bases). The CDR3 is 14 amino acids. V gave up 5 bases and J gave up 0 bases, with 11 bases separating them. Per the germline V gene, CDR1 is DFQATT and CDR2 is SNEGSKA (reference sequence). CDR3 nucleotide sequence: TGCAGTGCTTCTCAAGGACTAGCCAAAAACATTCAGTACTTC. Translated: CSASQGLAKNIQYF.

This clonotype appeared many times. The chain combines TRBV5-1 with TRBJ2-5, with 8 bases matching TRBD1. The CDR3 spans 16 residues. Germline values: CDR1 SGHRS, CDR2 YFSETQ. V was pared by 6 bases and J by 5 bases, with 15 bases of the junction left unmatched. CDR3 in amino acids: CASNLGARTGMETQYF. As DNA, the CDR3 is TGCGCCAGCAACCTCGGGGCTAGGACAGGGATGGAGACCCAGTACTTC. Full variable domain (missing parts from reference TRBV5-1 and TRBJ2-5): KAGVTQTPRYLIKTRGQQVTLSCSPISGHRSVSWYQQTPGQGLQFLFEYFSETQRNKGNFPGRFSGRQFSNSRSEMNVSTLELGDSALYLCASNLGARTGMETQYFGPGTRLLVL.

V gene TRBV28 combines with J gene TRBJ2-7; no clear D. The CDR3 has 13 residues. CDR1 MDHEN and CDR2 SYDVKM come from the germline V gene. V lost 7 bases and J 6 bases, leaving 16 bases between the germline ends. CDR3: CASTPGGRFEQYF. In DNA form, the CDR3 reads TGTGCCAGCACCCCCGGTGGGCGCTTCGAGCAGTACTTC.

The chain recombines TRBV10-2 with TRBJ1-4; D possibly corresponds to TRBD1 (5 bases). CDR3 length equals 16 residues. From germline, CDR1 is WSHSY and CDR2 SAAADI. V was pared by 2 bases and J by 5 bases, with 15 bases between. CDR3 region: CASSEPGTSYNEKLFF. The CDR3 bases are TGCGCCAGCAGTGAGCCCGGGACTAGCTACAATGAAAAACTGTTTTTT.